This T cell receptor beta chain stems from a study of cytomegalovirus exposure and HLA in healthy donors. Study-wide results and limits: Using the classifier, cytomegalovirus status was reportedly diagnosed with high specificity and sensitivity. It was confirmed in vitro that a few of the CMV-associated chains were specific for CMV antigens. The study labeled fewer than 200 TCR beta chains cytomegalovirus-associated.

Clones were sequenced by immunoSEQ multiplex PCR, and TCRdb holds only the in-frame ones, with some missing. Of approximately 97,000 clones in the sample, roughly 95% are singletons; the top ten hold 0.8% to 0.9%. The CDR3 has 16 amino acids. Germline V lookup: CDR1 SGHTS, CDR2 YDEGEE. The V end lost 0 bases, the J end lost 4 bases, and 17 bases lay between the germline ends. Of note for this clone: Its specificity is unknown.

Sequencing was performed on PBMCs. The receptor was derived from a young woman in good health and CMV-seronegative. This chain connects TRBV5-8 to TRBJ2-7, with D possibly TRBD2 on 5 matching bases. The chain's CDR3 is CASSLEGGIASYEQYF. CDR3 bases: TGTGCCAGCAGCTTGGAGGGTGGTATAGCGTCTTACGAGCAGTACTTC.